This paragraph covers one T cell receptor beta chain sequence. Its cognate antigen is unknown. Clones were sequenced by immunoSEQ multiplex PCR, and TCRdb holds only the in-frame ones, with some missing. This sample yields 10,000 or so clones, of which approximately 95% are seen a single time; approximately 1.5% belongs to the top ten. The entry originates in a study of regulatory and conventional T cells in RAG deficiency. The study's findings and limits: In Omenn syndrome, Treg and Tconv repertoires overlapped >90%. In Omenn syndrome, sorted "Tregs" may be peripherally activated cells.

The sorted regulatory T cells were CD4+, CD25-high and CD127-low, with genomic DNA sequenced. The length of the CDR3 is 13 residues. CDR1 is LNHDA, CDR2 SQIVND, per germline (reference sequence). The ends were cut back, 6 bases at V and 9 bases at J, with 15 bases in the middle. The same specimen was also included in a second study, on regulatory T cells. That work adds: The primer mix had 52 TRBV and 13 TRBJ primers. Patient repertoires had restricted TRB V-J pairs and skewed V and J usage, most in Tregs.

This TCR derives from a human donor in good health. The sample taken for sequencing was CD127- CD25+ CD4+ Tregs sorted from blood. The J gene is TRBJ2-1, the V gene TRBV19, with a tentative D call TRBD1 (6 bases). The CDR3 sequence is CASSPRDIGEQFF. Here the CDR3 DNA reads TGTGCCAGTAGCCCCCGGGACATCGGTGAGCAGTTCTTC.